This record concerns one T cell receptor (beta chain) sequence. The data stem from a study of blood T cells in healthy people across ages. Primers used in a second PCR of roughly 6 to 12 cycles were a sample-barcoded 5' primer and a J-beta primer mix. TCRdb re-called the 5' RACE reads with MiXCR, one entry per CDR3 protein. The profile shows 850,000 to 1,000,000 distinct CDR3 sequences, roughly 50% of them singletons. Losses at the gene ends were 0 bases for V and 4 bases for J; bases not matched to a gene: 9. From germline, CDR1 is DFQATT and CDR2 SNEGSKA (reference sequence). This CDR3 is built from 17 residues.

The chain employs TRBV20-1 and TRBJ2-2; 9 bases map to TRBD2. The sequence was collected from an older woman in good health. Source material: blood. CDR3: CSARDRLAGTPTGELFF. DNA for the CDR3: TGCAGTGCTAGAGATAGGCTAGCGGGAACGCCCACCGGGGAGCTGTTTTTT.